These T cell receptor beta chains were read from a single sample in a study of T cell responses to AZD1222 COVID-19 vaccine. Profiled with immunoSEQ multiplex PCR; TCRdb holds only in-frame clones, not every one. The data hold some 180,000 clones, with roughly 94% observed a single time. Sequencing was performed on peripheral blood, taken 28 days after the second AZD1222 dose. The source is an adult who received the AZD1222 COVID-19 vaccine. Each CDR3 is given with its conserved first and last residue. D genes are given only for firm matches. Rows give clone size only sometimes, using once, few, many, or a class for an expanded clone.

d_gene: -
v_gene: TRBV7-3
j_gene: TRBJ1-2
abundance: -
CDR3aa: CASSWDSGYGYTF
CDR3nt: TGTGCCAGCAGCTGGGACTCGGGATATGGCTACACCTTC

d_gene: -
v_gene: TRBV30
j_gene: TRBJ1-2
abundance: -
CDR3aa: CAWSTLGGYTF
CDR3nt: TGTGCCTGGAGTACATTGGGTGGCTACACCTTC

d_gene: -
v_gene: TRBV7-2
j_gene: TRBJ2-7
abundance: -
CDR3aa: CASSLDRALTYEQYF
CDR3nt: TGTGCCAGCAGCTTAGATCGGGCTTTAACCTACGAGCAGTACTTC

d_gene: -
v_gene: TRBV5-1
j_gene: TRBJ2-2
abundance: -
CDR3aa: CASSSALSNTGELFF
CDR3nt: TGCGCCAGCAGCTCGGCCCTTTCGAACACCGGGGAGCTGTTTTTT

d_gene: -
v_gene: TRBV6-1
j_gene: TRBJ1-2
abundance: -
CDR3aa: CASSERGSVYGYTF
CDR3nt: TGTGCCAGCAGTGAAAGGGGGTCGGTCTATGGCTACACCTTC

d_gene: -
v_gene: TRBV27
j_gene: TRBJ1-2
abundance: -
CDR3aa: CASMGRDSYGYTF
CDR3nt: TGTGCCAGCATGGGGAGGGATTCGTATGGCTACACCTTC

d_gene: TRBD1
v_gene: TRBV2
j_gene: TRBJ1-1
abundance: -
CDR3aa: CASRRGGTLNTEAFF
CDR3nt: TGTGCCAGCCGCCGAGGGGGCACCCTTAACACTGAAGCTTTCTTT

d_gene: TRBD1
v_gene: TRBV7-9
j_gene: TRBJ1-2
abundance: -
CDR3aa: CASSPWDRENGYTF
CDR3nt: TGTGCCAGCAGCCCTTGGGACAGGGAGAACGGCTACACCTTC

d_gene: -
v_gene: TRBV4-3
j_gene: TRBJ2-1
abundance: -
CDR3aa: CASSQETYNEQFF
CDR3nt: TGCGCCAGCAGCCAAGAGACCTACAATGAGCAGTTCTTC

d_gene: -
v_gene: TRBV25-1
j_gene: TRBJ2-5
abundance: -
CDR3aa: CASSVGGLETQYF
CDR3nt: TGTGCCAGCAGTGTTGGGGGTTTAGAGACCCAGTACTTC

d_gene: -
v_gene: TRBV28
j_gene: TRBJ1-2
abundance: -
CDR3aa: CASSLSRGIDGYTF
CDR3nt: TGTGCCAGCAGTTTATCTCGAGGAATTGATGGCTACACCTTC

d_gene: -
v_gene: TRBV28
j_gene: TRBJ2-1
abundance: -
CDR3aa: CASSPGANEQFF
CDR3nt: TGTGCCAGCAGCCCCGGGGCCAATGAGCAGTTCTTC

d_gene: -
v_gene: TRBV4-2
j_gene: TRBJ2-1
abundance: once
CDR3aa: CASRLDSTDEQFF
CDR3nt: TGTGCCAGCAGGTTGGACTCTACCGATGAGCAGTTCTTC

d_gene: -
v_gene: TRBV18
j_gene: TRBJ2-5
abundance: -
CDR3aa: CASSPQSYQETQYF
CDR3nt: TGTGCCAGCTCACCACAATCGTACCAAGAGACCCAGTACTTC

d_gene: -
v_gene: TRBV27
j_gene: TRBJ1-2
abundance: -
CDR3aa: CASSSLTGALQNYGYTF
CDR3nt: TGTGCCAGCAGTTCCTTGACAGGCGCTTTGCAGAACTATGGCTACACCTTC

d_gene: TRBD2
v_gene: TRBV4-3
j_gene: TRBJ2-2
abundance: -
CDR3aa: CASSQRAGGYTGELFF
CDR3nt: TGCGCCAGCAGCCAAAGGGCGGGGGGTTACACCGGGGAGCTGTTTTTT